This T cell receptor (beta chain) stems from a study of blood T cell repertoires in COVID-19. Looking at the study overall: Acute and convalescent COVID-19 specimens originated in the United States, Italy and Spain. T cells, B-cell-depleted T cells, or PBMCs supplied cDNA or gDNA.

V lost 4 bases to trimming and J lost 5 bases; unmatched junction nucleotides: 8. The length of the CDR3 is 15 residues. CDR1 is SGHAT, CDR2 FQNNGV, per germline. This clone showed up just once. Distinct nucleotide sequences in the sample also encode this CDR3. In the original workflow: Nucleated cell number was recorded as an estimate derived from reference gene primer amplification. Data came from immunoSEQ multiplex PCR; TCRdb stores just in-frame clones and leaves some out. V and J calls plus clone size are reproduced from that table; the DNA served to infer D and trimming. The sample yields about 89,000 clones, 65% to 90% seen once.

This receptor was identified in an older man with active or convalescent COVID-19. The chain joins TRBV11-2 to TRBJ2-7, with 10 bases fitting TRBD1. The sequencing input was peripheral blood. DNA for the CDR3: TGTGCCAGCAGCTCATTGACAGGGGGCCGCAACGAGCAGTACTTC. Translated, it gives CASSSLTGGRNEQYF.